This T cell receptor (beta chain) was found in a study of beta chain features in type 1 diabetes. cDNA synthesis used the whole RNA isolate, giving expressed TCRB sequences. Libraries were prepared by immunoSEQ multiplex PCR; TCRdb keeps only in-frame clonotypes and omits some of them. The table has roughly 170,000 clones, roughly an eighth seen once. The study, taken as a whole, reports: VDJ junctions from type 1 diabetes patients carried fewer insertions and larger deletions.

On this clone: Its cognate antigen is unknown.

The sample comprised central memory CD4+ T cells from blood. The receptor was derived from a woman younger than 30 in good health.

The CDR3 region is CASSPIGVGSQPQHF. The CDR3 DNA is TGTGCCAGCAGTCCGATCGGGGTGGGGAGTCAGCCCCAGCATTTT. The chain has TRBV2 and TRBJ1-5; unclear D gene. With 5 bases removed from V and 6 bases from J, the gap between germline ends came to 17 bases. The CDR3 runs 15 residues. Germline V gene lookup returns CDR1 SNHLY and CDR2 FYNNEI.